This TCR beta chain was found in a study of T cell responses to AZD1222 COVID-19 vaccine. Points from the study as a whole: Spike was spanned by vaccine-associated CD4 TCRs, which were dominant at 160-218 and 743-854. Nearly half of spike-specific TCRs reportedly target unmutated variant regions. Donors were mostly white British, more females; clonal diversity possibly underestimated. Rises in breadth and depth of Spike-specific TCRs came after two AZD1222 doses.

Concerning this clone itself: Antigen unknown.

This CDR3 has 16 residues. V lost 2 bases and J 2 bases, leaving 16 bases between the germline ends. Germline assignment: CDR1 SNHLY and CDR2 FYNNEI. Here immunoSEQ multiplex PCR was the method, and the copy in TCRdb shows in-frame clones only, minus some. The table lists around 140,000 clones, roughly nine tenths of them singletons. The sequencing here drew on peripheral blood, taken 28 days after the second AZD1222 dose. V and J are TRBV2 and TRBJ2-7, with a weak D call TRBD2 (6 bases). This clonotype originated in an adult who received the AZD1222 COVID-19 vaccine. The CDR3 reads CASSEIGGAWTYEQYF. The CDR3 DNA reads TGTGCCAGCAGTGAAATCGGAGGGGCCTGGACCTACGAGCAGTACTTC.